These T cell receptor beta chains were read from a single sample in a study of graft-versus-host responses after intestinal transplantation. Sequencing was performed with immunoSEQ multiplex PCR; in TCRdb, only in-frame clones are kept and a portion is missing. In the table there are roughly 5,000 clones, around 76% of which are singletons. The source material was ileum tissue, sampled about 230 days after intestinal transplant. The source of these receptors is a human patient who received an intestinal transplant, so some T cells may come from the graft donor. CDR3s include the opening cysteine and the closing phenylalanine or tryptophan. The D gene is left open where the match is weak. Rows may omit the clone size; those that give it use once, few, many or a size class.

cdr3_nt: TGCGCCAGCTCTGAACTAGCGGGGGGTTTTTCCTACAATGAGCAGTTCTTC
cdr3_aa: CASSELAGGFSYNEQFF
j_call: TRBJ2-1
d_call: TRBD2
clone_size: .
v_call: TRBV10-1

cdr3_nt: TGTGCCAGCAGCGTATGGCGGGGGGAGGAGAAATACAATGAGCAGTTCTTC
cdr3_aa: CASSVWRGEEKYNEQFF
j_call: TRBJ2-1
d_call: TRBD2
clone_size: few
v_call: TRBV9

cdr3_nt: TGTGCCAGCAGCTTATCGGGGTTCTTCTACGAGCAGTACTTC
cdr3_aa: CASSLSGFFYEQYF
j_call: TRBJ2-7
d_call: .
clone_size: .
v_call: TRBV11-3

cdr3_nt: TGTGCCAGCAGCCTAATTCAGGGTACGGGGTATGGCTACACCTTC
cdr3_aa: CASSLIQGTGYGYTF
j_call: TRBJ1-2
d_call: .
clone_size: .
v_call: TRBV7-2

cdr3_nt: TGTGCCAGCAGCTTAGGGGACGGTAGCAATCAGCCCCAGCATTTT
cdr3_aa: CASSLGDGSNQPQHF
j_call: TRBJ1-5
d_call: .
clone_size: few
v_call: TRBV7-8

cdr3_nt: TGTGCCAGCACCGTCGGGGGGGCTGGTACGGGCTCTGAAGCTTTCTTT
cdr3_aa: CASTVGGAGTGSEAFF
j_call: TRBJ1-1
d_call: .
clone_size: .
v_call: TRBV6-6

cdr3_nt: TGTGCCAGCAGCTTAGATAGGACAGGGAAGCTGTTTTTT
cdr3_aa: CASSLDRTGKLFF
j_call: TRBJ2-2
d_call: TRBD1
clone_size: .
v_call: TRBV11-3

cdr3_nt: TGCGCCAGCAGCAGGGGTTCGGGAGGGACAGAGACCCAGTACTTC
cdr3_aa: CASSRGSGGTETQYF
j_call: TRBJ2-5
d_call: TRBD2
clone_size: .
v_call: TRBV4-1

cdr3_nt: TGTGCCAGCAGCCAAGAAGTTGGAAGACACGCGGGGGATACGCAGTATTTT
cdr3_aa: CASSQEVGRHAGDTQYF
j_call: TRBJ2-3
d_call: .
clone_size: .
v_call: TRBV4-2

cdr3_nt: TGCAGTGCTAGAGATCTTTCTACCCAGTACTTC
cdr3_aa: CSARDLSTQYF
j_call: TRBJ2-5
d_call: .
clone_size: .
v_call: TRBV20-1

cdr3_nt: TGTGCCAGCAGCATCGGGGTCCCCGAGAAGTACTTC
cdr3_aa: CASSIGVPEKYF
j_call: TRBJ2-7
d_call: .
clone_size: .
v_call: TRBV28

cdr3_nt: TGTGCCAGCTCGGAACAGGGACGCACTGAAGCTTTCTTT
cdr3_aa: CASSEQGRTEAFF
j_call: TRBJ1-1
d_call: .
clone_size: .
v_call: TRBV18

cdr3_nt: TGTGCCAGCATAGACCGGGAGGGCTACGAGCAGTACTTC
cdr3_aa: CASIDREGYEQYF
j_call: TRBJ2-7
d_call: TRBD2
clone_size: .
v_call: TRBV6-5

cdr3_nt: TGTGCCAGCCCCCTGGGGGACTATGGCTACACCTTC
cdr3_aa: CASPLGDYGYTF
j_call: TRBJ1-2
d_call: .
clone_size: .
v_call: TRBV5-8

cdr3_nt: TGCGCCAGTGTCAGGGAGCGTCGGAACACTGAAGCTTTCTTT
cdr3_aa: CASVRERRNTEAFF
j_call: TRBJ1-1
d_call: .
clone_size: .
v_call: TRBV5-1

cdr3_nt: TGTGCCAGCACCTACGCACAGTCTTACGAGCAGTACTTC
cdr3_aa: CASTYAQSYEQYF
j_call: TRBJ2-7
d_call: .
clone_size: .
v_call: TRBV28

cdr3_nt: TGCGCCAGCAGCCAAGGACACCCCGGGCCCGCCTACGAGCAGTACTTC
cdr3_aa: CASSQGHPGPAYEQYF
j_call: TRBJ2-7
d_call: .
clone_size: .
v_call: TRBV4-1

cdr3_nt: TGTGCCAGCAGCTTGGCGGGACGAACCACAGATACGCAGTATTTT
cdr3_aa: CASSLAGRTTDTQYF
j_call: TRBJ2-3
d_call: .
clone_size: once
v_call: TRBV6-1

cdr3_nt: TGCGCCAGCCTAGCGGGGGGGCCCAGCGACGAGCAGTACTTC
cdr3_aa: CASLAGGPSDEQYF
j_call: TRBJ2-7
d_call: TRBD2
clone_size: .
v_call: TRBV10-2

cdr3_nt: TGTGCCAGCAGTTACCAAAATAGGGACAGGTTCTATGGCTACACCTTC
cdr3_aa: CASSYQNRDRFYGYTF
j_call: TRBJ1-2
d_call: TRBD1
clone_size: .
v_call: TRBV6-5

cdr3_nt: TGTGCCAGCAGGATAGACAGCAATCAGCCCCAGCATTTT
cdr3_aa: CASRIDSNQPQHF
j_call: TRBJ1-5
d_call: .
clone_size: few
v_call: TRBV6-1

cdr3_nt: TGTGCCAGCAGGAAGGGGGGATCTAACTATGGCTACACCTTC
cdr3_aa: CASRKGGSNYGYTF
j_call: TRBJ1-2
d_call: .
clone_size: .
v_call: TRBV6-6

cdr3_nt: TGTGCCAGCAGCTTGTATATCTTTCAGGGCTTCGAGACCCAGTACTTC
cdr3_aa: CASSLYIFQGFETQYF
j_call: TRBJ2-5
d_call: .
clone_size: once
v_call: TRBV4-2

cdr3_nt: TGTGCCAGCAGTGAGACGGGGGGGTCCACAGATACGCAGTATTTT
cdr3_aa: CASSETGGSTDTQYF
j_call: TRBJ2-3
d_call: TRBD2
clone_size: .
v_call: TRBV6-4

cdr3_nt: TGTGCCAGCAGCTTGAACAGGGGGCAGCCCCAGCATTTT
cdr3_aa: CASSLNRGQPQHF
j_call: TRBJ1-5
d_call: TRBD1
clone_size: .
v_call: TRBV5-6

cdr3_nt: TGTGCCAGCAGCCTACTCGGGTCGACTGAAGCTTTCTTT
cdr3_aa: CASSLLGSTEAFF
j_call: TRBJ1-1
d_call: .
clone_size: few
v_call: TRBV7-6

cdr3_nt: TGTGCCAGCAGTTATTACAGCATGAACACTGAAGCTTTCTTT
cdr3_aa: CASSYYSMNTEAFF
j_call: TRBJ1-1
d_call: .
clone_size: .
v_call: TRBV6-6

cdr3_nt: TGTGCCTGGAGTCGGGACATAGGCGGATATGGCTACACCTTC
cdr3_aa: CAWSRDIGGYGYTF
j_call: TRBJ1-2
d_call: .
clone_size: .
v_call: TRBV30

cdr3_nt: TGTGCCCGCAGGGCGGGGGTGGACACCGGGGAGCTGTTTTTT
cdr3_aa: CARRAGVDTGELFF
j_call: TRBJ2-2
d_call: TRBD2
clone_size: .
v_call: TRBV6-1

cdr3_nt: TGTGCCAGCCTTCAGGGGGGGGACTATGGCTACACCTTC
cdr3_aa: CASLQGGDYGYTF
j_call: TRBJ1-2
d_call: TRBD1
clone_size: .
v_call: TRBV6-9

cdr3_nt: TGTGCCAGCAGCCAAGGCCCCGGAGGAAATTCACCCCTCCACTTT
cdr3_aa: CASSQGPGGNSPLHF
j_call: TRBJ1-6
d_call: .
clone_size: .
v_call: TRBV7-3